The next 14 T cell receptor beta chains were all read from a single sample in a study of identical twins. TCRdb analysed the 5' RACE reads with MiXCR anew, one entry per CDR3 protein. Of fewer than 500,000 distinct CDR3 sequences listed, more than 20% are singletons. The same sample was also studied in work on T cells expressing NK-cell markers.

The specimen sequenced was CD4+ T cells sorted from blood. The receptors shown here come from a woman between 18 and 29 years old in good health.

The chain joins TRBV11-2 to TRBJ2-1, with D maybe TRBD1 (5 bases). V was pared by 5 bases and J by 6 bases, with 17 bases between. The CDR3 totals 15 residues. Germline V gene sequence: CDR1 SGHAT, CDR2 FQNNGV. The CDR3 DNA reads as TGTGCCAGCAGCCCCCAACCCAACAGGCGCAATGAGCAGTTCTTC. Residues: CASSPQPNRRNEQFF.

The chain links TRBV6-2 or TRBV6-3 to TRBJ2-2, with 7 bases lining up with TRBD1. J gave up 6 bases and V 5 bases, and 12 bases lay outside the gene matches. The CDR3 extends over 16 amino acids. Germline CDR1 reads MNHEY; CDR2 reads SVGEGT. CDR3 nucleotide sequence: TGTGCCAGCAGTCCCCACAGGTCCGGGACAGCCGGGGAGCTGTTTTTT. This gives the protein CASSPHRSGTAGELFF.

The CDR3 sequence: CASSISGSGANVLTF. DNA for the CDR3: TGTGCCAGCAGTATCTCAGGTTCTGGGGCCAACGTCCTGACTTTC. The chain couples TRBV28 to TRBJ2-6; no clear D. V was pared by 5 bases and J by 1 base, with 9 bases between. CDR3 length: 15 amino acids. CDR1 is MDHEN, CDR2 SYDVKM, per germline.

For this clonotype: One end of the junction varies from germline; a read error may be responsible. This chain joins TRBV20-1 and TRBJ1-1; unclear D gene. The CDR3 is 14 amino acids. Germline loops: CDR1 DFQATT, CDR2 SNEGSKA (reference sequence). The CDR3 nucleotides read TGCAGTGCTAGCCCCCCCAGGTTGAATACTGAAGCTTTCTTT. Its translation: CSASPPRLNTEAFF.

This clonotype was observed a handful of times. The chain couples TRBV25-1 to TRBJ2-7, with D possibly being TRBD1 or TRBD2 (5 bases each). The CDR3 contains 15 residues. Trimming pared 2 bases from V and 5 bases from J, leaving 16 bases between. The germline CDR1 and CDR2 sequences are MGHDK and SYGVNS. The CDR3 nucleotides read TGTGCCAGCAGTGAACCTTCCCGGGGCACGGACGAGCAGTACTTC. Translation gives CASSEPSRGTDEQYF.

This clonotype showed up just a few times. This chain uses TRBV29-1 with TRBJ2-1; 8 nucleotides align to TRBD2. The CDR3 is 16 amino acids. The V segment lost 7 bases and the J segment 2 bases; nucleotides outside the gene matches: 13. Germline V CDR1 and CDR2: SQVTM, ANQGSEA. CDR3 region: CSGRHLGGRPYNEQFF. DNA of the CDR3: TGCAGCGGCCGCCATTTGGGCGGGAGGCCCTACAATGAGCAGTTCTTC.

This clonotype was seen a handful of times. This chain joins TRBV7-3 and TRBJ2-3; D remains unclear. Per germline, CDR1 SGHTA and CDR2 FQGTGA. The CDR3 length is 13 residues. V dropped 6 bases and J dropped 4 bases, with 11 bases sitting between them. CDR3 amino acids: CASRGNLADTQYF. Written as DNA, the CDR3 is TGTGCCAGCAGGGGAAATTTGGCAGATACGCAGTATTTT.

The V and J genes are TRBV7-2 and TRBJ2-5; D call uncertain. The CDR3 is made up of 14 amino acids. Germline CDR1 reads SGHTA; CDR2 reads FQGNSA. Trimming took 5 bases from V and 1 from J, leaving 11 bases between them. Here the CDR3 reads CASSIVPSQETQYF. The CDR3 DNA reads TGTGCCAGCAGCATAGTCCCTAGCCAAGAGACCCAGTACTTC.

This sequence joins TRBV5-1 and TRBJ2-7, with D possibly being TRBD1 or TRBD2 (5 bases each). CDR1 SGHRS and CDR2 YFSETQ come from the germline V gene. Trimming left V 4 bases short and J 6 bases short, with 17 bases between. This CDR3 region has 14 residues. This CDR3 reads CASSTQGTGSEQYF. The CDR3 coding sequence is TGCGCCAGCAGCACACAAGGGACGGGTAGCGAGCAGTACTTC.

The V call is TRBV7-2, the J call TRBJ1-5; D is unclear. CDR3 length: 13 residues. CDR1 SGHTA and CDR2 FQGNSA come from the germline V gene. The V end was cut by 0 bases, the J end by 4 bases, with 4 bases between. This chain's CDR3 is CASSLATNQPQHF. In DNA form, the CDR3 reads TGTGCCAGCAGCTTAGCGACGAATCAGCCCCAGCATTTT.

This clonotype was counted only a few times. The rearrangement links TRBV7-2 to TRBJ2-3; the match to TRBD2 covers 7 bases. Trimming removed 4 bases from V and 2 bases from J; junction bases left unmatched: 6. In germline, CDR1 is SGHTA, CDR2 FQGNSA. The CDR3 sequence is 15 residues long. The CDR3 DNA reads as TGTGCCAGCAGCTCCCGGGACTACGTCACAGATACGCAGTATTTT. Translated, it gives CASSSRDYVTDTQYF.

In its sample, this clonotype was seen many times. This chain links TRBV12-3 or TRBV12-4 with TRBJ2-5; D is unresolved. Trimming shortened V by 6 bases and J by 5 bases, and 7 bases separated the two germline ends. The CDR3 is made up of 11 amino acids. The CDR3 loop is CASSLMETQYF. CDR3 sequence (DNA): TGTGCCAGCAGCTTAATGGAGACCCAGTACTTC.

In its sample, this clonotype was seen a few times. V usage is TRBV6-2 or TRBV6-3 and J usage is TRBJ2-7, with D uncertain. Germline V CDR1 and CDR2: MNHEY, SVGEGT. The V end was cut by 2 bases, the J end by 2 bases, with 4 bases between. The CDR3 is 12 residues long. DNA of the CDR3: TGTGCCAGCAGTTACCTAGCCTACGAGCAGTACTTC. Its protein is CASSYLAYEQYF.

This clonotype was observed a handful of times. The chain is built from TRBV20-1 and TRBJ2-7; 7 positions agree with TRBD2. The CDR3 runs 13 residues. Trimming took 3 bases from V and 7 from J; bases not matched to a gene: 9. CDR1 is DFQATT and CDR2 is SNEGSKA in the germline V gene (reference sequence). In nucleotides, the CDR3 is TGCAGTGCTAGCGGGAGCGGGGTATGGGAGCAGTACTTC. Protein sequence: CSASGSGVWEQYF.